The clone carrying this T cell receptor (beta chain) was counted a few times. The antigen is unknown. RNA transcripts were the template for amplifying TCR beta CDR3 regions. An initial round of RT-PCR targeting the TCR CDR3 relied on the HTBI primer set. TCRdb called the multiplex PCR reads again in MiXCR, with one record for every CDR3 protein. The sample lists about half a million distinct CDR3 sequences, 15% to 20% occurring once. The data derive from a study of T cells in Graves' hyperthyroidism and ophthalmopathy. Per germline, CDR1 SEHNR and CDR2 FQNEAQ (reference sequence). The J segment lost 8 bases and the V segment lost 3 bases, leaving 7 bases of the junction unmatched. The CDR3 is made up of 16 amino acids. The study's findings and limits: Within blood appeared most thyroid clonotypes that had expanded above 0.001.

The origin of this receptor is a woman aged 30 to 39 with Graves' ophthalmopathy. The chain couples TRBV7-9 to TRBJ1-6; 10 bases align to TRBD1. Specimen: blood. In DNA form, the CDR3 reads TGTGCCAGCAGCTTCCCGACAGGGGGCTCGGATTCACCCCTCCACTTT. It is translated as CASSFPTGGSDSPLHF.